This is a list of T cell receptor beta chains from one sample in a study of cytomegalovirus exposure and HLA in healthy donors. Only in-frame clones appear in the TCRdb table, and some are missing; sequencing was by immunoSEQ multiplex PCR. The ten most abundant clones cover roughly 0.9% of a sample with some 75,000 clones. The sample taken for sequencing was PBMCs. These receptor sequences come from a boy between 5 and 17 years old in good health and CMV-seronegative. The CDR3 runs from the conserved cysteine through the conserved F or W. The D gene is left open where the match is weak.

j_gene: TRBJ1-1
d_gene: -
v_gene: TRBV9
CDR3aa: CASSVESRLPEAFF
CDR3nt: TGTGCCAGCAGCGTAGAATCGAGGTTACCTGAAGCTTTCTTT

j_gene: TRBJ2-1
d_gene: TRBD2
v_gene: TRBV29-1
CDR3aa: CSVVITSARPLDNEQFF
CDR3nt: TGCAGCGTTGTAATCACTAGCGCTAGACCACTCGACAATGAGCAGTTCTTC

j_gene: TRBJ1-4
d_gene: -
v_gene: TRBV6-4
CDR3aa: CASRKRGGPEKLFF
CDR3nt: TGTGCCAGCAGGAAACGGGGGGGACCTGAAAAACTGTTTTTT

j_gene: TRBJ2-7
d_gene: -
v_gene: TRBV25-1
CDR3aa: CASSEGAGTGAYEQYF
CDR3nt: TGTGCCAGCAGTGAGGGAGCAGGGACGGGAGCCTACGAGCAGTACTTC

j_gene: TRBJ1-1
d_gene: -
v_gene: TRBV18
CDR3aa: CASSPEGNTEAFF
CDR3nt: TGTGCCAGCTCACCCGAGGGGAACACTGAAGCTTTCTTT

j_gene: TRBJ2-7
d_gene: -
v_gene: TRBV5-1
CDR3aa: CASSLGRGMNEQYF
CDR3nt: TGCGCCAGCAGCTTGGGTCGGGGGATGAACGAGCAGTACTTC

j_gene: TRBJ1-1
d_gene: -
v_gene: TRBV5-1
CDR3aa: CASSPGGMNTEAFF
CDR3nt: TGCGCCAGCAGCCCCGGGGGGATGAACACTGAAGCTTTCTTT

j_gene: TRBJ2-1
d_gene: -
v_gene: TRBV4-2
CDR3aa: CASSQDRGSVYNEQFF
CDR3nt: TGTGCCAGCAGCCAAGATCGCGGTAGCGTGTACAATGAGCAGTTCTTC

j_gene: TRBJ2-5
d_gene: TRBD2
v_gene: TRBV4-2
CDR3aa: CASSQGPREGQETQYF
CDR3nt: TGTGCCAGCAGCCAAGGCCCGCGGGAGGGCCAAGAGACCCAGTACTTC

j_gene: TRBJ2-7
d_gene: TRBD2
v_gene: TRBV2
CDR3aa: CASILGLAGTYEQYF
CDR3nt: TGTGCCAGCATATTGGGACTAGCGGGGACCTACGAGCAGTACTTC